Listed below are T cell receptor beta chains from one sample, sequenced in a study of blood T cell repertoires in COVID-19. Here immunoSEQ multiplex PCR was the method, and the copy in TCRdb shows in-frame clones only, minus some. Here the sample spans fewer than 45,000 clones, roughly 84% being singletons. The sequenced material came from peripheral blood. The source is a man aged 60 to 69 with COVID-19, enrolled during active disease. The CDR3 runs from the conserved cysteine through the conserved F or W. The order of the fields is clone size, D gene, V gene, J gene, CDR3 DNA, CDR3 protein. D genes are given only for firm matches. Size values are once, few and many counts, or a class for expanded clones, and some rows have none.

abundance: -; d_gene: -; v_gene: TRBV28; j_gene: TRBJ1-1; CDR3nt: TGTGCCAGCAGACGGGACATCCAGATGGGAGCTTTCTTT; CDR3aa: CASRRDIQMGAFF
abundance: -; d_gene: -; v_gene: TRBV9; j_gene: TRBJ1-1; CDR3nt: TGTGCCAGCAGCGTAGTCGGGGGGCGCGGGGTCACTGAAGCTTTCTTT; CDR3aa: CASSVVGGRGVTEAFF
abundance: -; d_gene: TRBD1; v_gene: TRBV4-1; j_gene: TRBJ1-1; CDR3nt: TGCGCCAGCAGGACAGGGTCGCGGAACACTGAAGCTTTCTTT; CDR3aa: CASRTGSRNTEAFF
abundance: -; d_gene: -; v_gene: TRBV30; j_gene: TRBJ2-5; CDR3nt: TGTGCCTGGGAGTCGACAGGCCAAGAGACCCAGTACTTC; CDR3aa: CAWESTGQETQYF
abundance: -; d_gene: TRBD2; v_gene: TRBV7-2; j_gene: TRBJ2-1; CDR3nt: TGTGCCAGCAGCTTACGACTAGCGGGAGGGCACAATGAGCAGTTCTTC; CDR3aa: CASSLRLAGGHNEQFF
abundance: few; d_gene: -; v_gene: TRBV24-1; j_gene: TRBJ2-4; CDR3nt: TGTGCCACCAGTCCCGGGAAAGGGAACATTCAGTACTTC; CDR3aa: CATSPGKGNIQYF
abundance: -; d_gene: TRBD1; v_gene: TRBV6-1; j_gene: TRBJ1-6; CDR3nt: TGTGCCAGCAGTGATTTTGACAGGGACTCACCCCTCCACTTT; CDR3aa: CASSDFDRDSPLHF
abundance: -; d_gene: -; v_gene: TRBV28; j_gene: TRBJ1-2; CDR3nt: TGTGCCAGCATTACAGGGAATGCCTTCGGCTACACCTTC; CDR3aa: CASITGNAFGYTF
abundance: -; d_gene: -; v_gene: TRBV19; j_gene: TRBJ1-6; CDR3nt: TGTGCCAGTAGTGAGCAGACAGGAGTAAATTCACCCCTCCACTTT; CDR3aa: CASSEQTGVNSPLHF
abundance: few; d_gene: TRBD1; v_gene: TRBV6-5; j_gene: TRBJ1-2; CDR3nt: TGTGCCAGCAGTTACTCAGGGGGCGCACACTATGGCTACACCTTC; CDR3aa: CASSYSGGAHYGYTF
abundance: few; d_gene: -; v_gene: TRBV5-6; j_gene: TRBJ2-1; CDR3nt: TGTGCCAGCAGCTCGTTAAGAATCCGGGGGAATGAGCAGTTCTTC; CDR3aa: CASSSLRIRGNEQFF
abundance: -; d_gene: TRBD2; v_gene: TRBV7-7; j_gene: TRBJ2-1; CDR3nt: TGTGCCAGCAGCTTGCTAGCGGGAGGGGCCTACAATGAGCAGTTCTTC; CDR3aa: CASSLLAGGAYNEQFF
abundance: -; d_gene: -; v_gene: TRBV9; j_gene: TRBJ1-2; CDR3nt: TGTGCCAGCAGCGTAGGTATAGGGGCTAGGGGCTACACCTTC; CDR3aa: CASSVGIGARGYTF
abundance: once; d_gene: -; v_gene: TRBV7-9; j_gene: TRBJ2-7; CDR3nt: TGTGCCAGCAGCCCGCGGGTACCCTACGAGCAGTACTTC; CDR3aa: CASSPRVPYEQYF
abundance: -; d_gene: TRBD1; v_gene: TRBV10-3; j_gene: TRBJ1-5; CDR3nt: TGTGCCATCGGGGGACAGGGAGGGGGCAATCAGCCCCAGCATTTT; CDR3aa: CAIGGQGGGNQPQHF
abundance: few; d_gene: TRBD1; v_gene: TRBV5-1; j_gene: TRBJ1-2; CDR3nt: TGCGCCAGCAGCTTAACCCGGGACAGGGGACCCTATGGCTACACCTTC; CDR3aa: CASSLTRDRGPYGYTF
abundance: -; d_gene: -; v_gene: TRBV3-1/TRBV3-2; j_gene: TRBJ1-2; CDR3nt: TGTGCCAGCTCGCGGCGGGGGGCCGAGCGAGAGGGCTACACCTTC; CDR3aa: CASSRRGAEREGYTF
abundance: -; d_gene: -; v_gene: TRBV10-2; j_gene: TRBJ2-5; CDR3nt: TGCGCCAGCAGTGGGGTTTCTTTAGCGGAGACCCAGTACTTC; CDR3aa: CASSGVSLAETQYF
abundance: -; d_gene: -; v_gene: TRBV11-2; j_gene: TRBJ2-7; CDR3nt: TGTGCCAGCAGCCGATCACAGGGAACCACCTACGAGCAGTACTTC; CDR3aa: CASSRSQGTTYEQYF
abundance: -; d_gene: -; v_gene: TRBV9; j_gene: TRBJ2-5; CDR3nt: TGTGCCAGCAGCGTAGCACCTGGGCGTGGGGAGACCCAGTACTTC; CDR3aa: CASSVAPGRGETQYF
abundance: -; d_gene: -; v_gene: TRBV3-1/TRBV3-2; j_gene: TRBJ1-2; CDR3nt: TGTGCCAGCAGCCCCCTGGACAGATTCTATGGCTACACCTTC; CDR3aa: CASSPLDRFYGYTF
abundance: -; d_gene: -; v_gene: TRBV3-1/TRBV3-2; j_gene: TRBJ1-5; CDR3nt: TGTGCCAGCAGCCAAGATAATGGGGACACCAATCAGCCCCAGCATTTT; CDR3aa: CASSQDNGDTNQPQHF
abundance: -; d_gene: TRBD1; v_gene: TRBV25-1; j_gene: TRBJ1-3; CDR3nt: TGTGCCAGCAGTGAACCGGGACAGCGAAACACCATATATTTT; CDR3aa: CASSEPGQRNTIYF
abundance: once; d_gene: -; v_gene: TRBV7-9; j_gene: TRBJ2-7; CDR3nt: TGTGCCAGCAGCTTAGGAGACTGGGGCTCCTCCTACGAGCAGTACTTC; CDR3aa: CASSLGDWGSSYEQYF
abundance: -; d_gene: -; v_gene: TRBV6-2/TRBV6-3; j_gene: TRBJ1-2; CDR3nt: TGTGCCAGCAGTTCTCAACCTAGGAATGGCTACACCTTC; CDR3aa: CASSSQPRNGYTF
abundance: -; d_gene: -; v_gene: TRBV4-2; j_gene: TRBJ2-6; CDR3nt: TGTGCCAGCAGCCAAGACAGTCAGGCCTACTCTGGGGCCAACGTCCTGACTTTC; CDR3aa: CASSQDSQAYSGANVLTF
abundance: -; d_gene: TRBD2; v_gene: TRBV2; j_gene: TRBJ2-1; CDR3nt: TGTGCCAGCGCAAGACTAGCGGGGGCTGGTGAGCAGTTCTTC; CDR3aa: CASARLAGAGEQFF
abundance: -; d_gene: -; v_gene: TRBV25-1; j_gene: TRBJ1-1; CDR3nt: TGTGCCAGCAGTGAGGGCCCAGGGACTGAAGCTTTCTTT; CDR3aa: CASSEGPGTEAFF
abundance: -; d_gene: TRBD1; v_gene: TRBV20-1; j_gene: TRBJ2-5; CDR3nt: TGCAGTGCTAGTCCGCCAACAGGGGGCAGGGAGACCCAGTACTTC; CDR3aa: CSASPPTGGRETQYF
abundance: -; d_gene: TRBD2; v_gene: TRBV6-2/TRBV6-3; j_gene: TRBJ2-4; CDR3nt: TGTGCCAGCAGCCCTACCGGCGGGAGAGCCAAAAACATTCAGTACTTC; CDR3aa: CASSPTGGRAKNIQYF
abundance: -; d_gene: -; v_gene: TRBV10-1; j_gene: TRBJ1-2; CDR3nt: TGCGCCAGCAGTGAGTCGACTGGCCGCTATGGCTACACCTTC; CDR3aa: CASSESTGRYGYTF
abundance: -; d_gene: -; v_gene: TRBV28; j_gene: TRBJ1-5; CDR3nt: TGTGCCAGCAGTAGTCAGCAGGGCTCGCGCAATCAGCCCCAGCATTTT; CDR3aa: CASSSQQGSRNQPQHF
abundance: once; d_gene: -; v_gene: TRBV30; j_gene: TRBJ1-5; CDR3nt: TGTGCCTGGAGTACCGGGGTTGGCAATCAGCCCCAGCATTTT; CDR3aa: CAWSTGVGNQPQHF
abundance: -; d_gene: TRBD1; v_gene: TRBV27; j_gene: TRBJ1-1; CDR3nt: TGTGCCAGCAGTTTAACGACAGGGGGGAACACTGAAGCTTTCTTT; CDR3aa: CASSLTTGGNTEAFF
abundance: once; d_gene: TRBD1; v_gene: TRBV28; j_gene: TRBJ2-7; CDR3nt: TGTGCCAGCAGCCCGCCTATCTCAGGGGGCTACGAGCAGTACTTC; CDR3aa: CASSPPISGGYEQYF
abundance: few; d_gene: -; v_gene: TRBV15; j_gene: TRBJ1-2; CDR3nt: TGTGCCACGCAATCGGACAGCGATTTCTATGGCTACACCTTC; CDR3aa: CATQSDSDFYGYTF
abundance: -; d_gene: TRBD1; v_gene: TRBV10-3; j_gene: TRBJ1-1; CDR3nt: TGTGCCACTCAGGGGGAGAACACTGAAGCTTTCTTT; CDR3aa: CATQGENTEAFF
abundance: -; d_gene: TRBD1; v_gene: TRBV7-9; j_gene: TRBJ2-6; CDR3nt: TGTGCCAGCAGCGTAGGACAGGGGAAGAACGTCCTGACTTTC; CDR3aa: CASSVGQGKNVLTF
abundance: -; d_gene: -; v_gene: TRBV11-1; j_gene: TRBJ2-2; CDR3nt: TGTGCCAGCAGATTAGGGGGAGCGAACACCGGGGAGCTGTTTTTT; CDR3aa: CASRLGGANTGELFF
abundance: few; d_gene: -; v_gene: TRBV5-1; j_gene: TRBJ1-4; CDR3nt: TGCGCCAGCAGCTTGTTCGGGGGTGGTAATGAAAAACTGTTTTTT; CDR3aa: CASSLFGGGNEKLFF
abundance: -; d_gene: TRBD1; v_gene: TRBV5-6; j_gene: TRBJ1-2; CDR3nt: TGTGCCAGCAGCCCCGGGACAGGGAATCGGGGCTACACCTTC; CDR3aa: CASSPGTGNRGYTF
abundance: few; d_gene: -; v_gene: TRBV4-1; j_gene: TRBJ1-6; CDR3nt: TGCGCCAGCAGCAAAGGAGCAGGGGATTCACCCCTCCACTTT; CDR3aa: CASSKGAGDSPLHF
abundance: -; d_gene: TRBD1; v_gene: TRBV6-5; j_gene: TRBJ1-6; CDR3nt: TGTGCCAGCAGTTACTCGATGGGACAGGATAATTCACCCCTCCACTTT; CDR3aa: CASSYSMGQDNSPLHF
abundance: -; d_gene: -; v_gene: TRBV15; j_gene: TRBJ2-3; CDR3nt: TGTGCCACCAGCAGGACAGGAGCTGACACAGATACGCAGTATTTT; CDR3aa: CATSRTGADTDTQYF
abundance: -; d_gene: TRBD2; v_gene: TRBV19; j_gene: TRBJ2-2; CDR3nt: TGTGCCAGTAGTGCGGAGGGACTAGCGGGAAGTTCCGGGGAGCTGTTTTTT; CDR3aa: CASSAEGLAGSSGELFF
abundance: -; d_gene: -; v_gene: TRBV4-3; j_gene: TRBJ2-3; CDR3nt: TGCGCCAGCAGCCAAGATGCAGGGCAGAGCTCAGATACGCAGTATTTT; CDR3aa: CASSQDAGQSSDTQYF
abundance: -; d_gene: -; v_gene: TRBV5-1; j_gene: TRBJ2-7; CDR3nt: TGCGCCAGCACCGCTAAGGTAGGGGTCTATGACGAGCAGTACTTC; CDR3aa: CASTAKVGVYDEQYF
abundance: -; d_gene: TRBD2; v_gene: TRBV28; j_gene: TRBJ2-1; CDR3nt: TGTGCCAGCATCACTAGCGGGGTTTACAATGAGCAGTTCTTC; CDR3aa: CASITSGVYNEQFF
abundance: -; d_gene: -; v_gene: TRBV11-2; j_gene: TRBJ1-2; CDR3nt: TGTGCCAGCAGCTTAGAAGGAAGTGTGGGCCTCTATGGCTACACCTTC; CDR3aa: CASSLEGSVGLYGYTF
abundance: -; d_gene: -; v_gene: TRBV6-6; j_gene: TRBJ1-1; CDR3nt: TGTGCCAGCAGTTACAAGGGAGGGTCGAACACTGAAGCTTTCTTT; CDR3aa: CASSYKGGSNTEAFF
abundance: -; d_gene: TRBD1; v_gene: TRBV29-1; j_gene: TRBJ2-1; CDR3nt: TGCAGCGTGATGGACAGGTCCGAACTCTTC; CDR3aa: CSVMDRSELF
abundance: -; d_gene: TRBD1; v_gene: TRBV9; j_gene: TRBJ2-7; CDR3nt: TGTGCCAGCAGCCTGACAGGGAGCTCCTACGAGCAGTACTTC; CDR3aa: CASSLTGSSYEQYF
abundance: -; d_gene: TRBD2; v_gene: TRBV5-1; j_gene: TRBJ2-2; CDR3nt: TGCGCCAGCAGCTTGTACGGAGCGGGAGAGGGCGGGGAGCTGTTTTTT; CDR3aa: CASSLYGAGEGGELFF
abundance: -; d_gene: TRBD1; v_gene: TRBV27; j_gene: TRBJ2-1; CDR3nt: TGTGCCAGCAGTCTAGAGGCACAGGGGTCCTACAATGAGCAGTTCTTC; CDR3aa: CASSLEAQGSYNEQFF
abundance: -; d_gene: TRBD1; v_gene: TRBV6-6; j_gene: TRBJ1-2; CDR3nt: TGTGCCAGCAGTCCACGTTGGACAGGGGTTAGTAACTATGGCTACACCTTC; CDR3aa: CASSPRWTGVSNYGYTF
abundance: -; d_gene: -; v_gene: TRBV6-2/TRBV6-3; j_gene: TRBJ2-7; CDR3nt: TGTGCCAGCAGTGCCACCCTACTCTCCTACGAGCAGTACTTC; CDR3aa: CASSATLLSYEQYF